This entry describes one T cell receptor beta chain. Its specific antigen is unknown. There are no base qualities to consult, and no much larger clone falls within one base. The donors belonged to the validation cohort of approximately 130 subjects, which was separate from the roughly 670-subject first cohort. V was cut back by 5 bases and J by 0 bases, leaving a gap of 11 bases between them. The CDR3 runs 14 residues from the cysteine to the phenylalanine. CDR3 DNA only is kept here, 42 bases in frame from base 1. Based on the germline V gene, the CDR1 and CDR2 sequences are MNHEY and SVGAGI. This sample is part of a study of cytomegalovirus exposure and HLA in healthy donors (dated by TCRdb to 2016 to 2017). Some background on the complete study: According to a later analysis, the roughly 130 validation repertoires were produced on the same platform as the 700 or so repertoires of the first cohort. The study was designed to test whether signatures of past pathogen exposure could be identified by cataloging public T cell receptors. Along with the approximately 670-subject first cohort, a separate validation cohort of over a hundred different subjects was used. To predict cytomegalovirus infection status, the study brought together high-throughput TCR immunosequencing, statistical association of individual TCRs with disease status, and machine learning. The investigation overall reported the following: Most TCR sequences were observed very rarely across donors, whereas some public TCRs were present in many individuals. The authors suggested that the approach could potentially be extended to other disease states and immunological phenotypes. In both the original and validation cohorts, the classifier was reported to diagnose cytomegalovirus status with high specificity and sensitivity. The study gave a list of 150 to 200 TCR beta chains associated with cytomegalovirus. The validation cohort had no HLA typing available for a later analysis, so co-occurrence within that cohort was assessed over all 120 or so repertoires. A later analysis found that TCRs clustered in the first cohort also tended to co-occur in the 95 to 150 validation repertoires, with 94% of cluster scores above 0. In vitro tests confirmed that three of the cytomegalovirus-associated TCR beta chains recognize cytomegalovirus antigens.

The library was produced with the immunoSEQ multiplex PCR assay. The original methods were these. To diagnose cytomegalovirus status from the catalog of TCR beta chain sequences, a statistical classification framework was built. TCRdb limited this immuneACCESS table to in-frame rearrangements with V and J called. A share of clones is missing; checked studies link under half to unresolved V genes, and the rest is unexplained. That table gives V, J and clone size, and the DNA gave D and trimming. The sample table shows fewer than 400,000 clones, and roughly 88% are seen once. Approximately 0.84% of the sample is in the top ten clones.

The chain links TRBV6-5 with TRBJ2-7; no D gene is confidently identified. The source is a woman in her late teens or twenties in good health and CMV-seronegative. Sequenced material: PBMCs. The base sequence is TGTGCCAGCAGTCTGATACAGCTCTCCTACGAGCAGTACTTC. This gives the protein CASSLIQLSYEQYF.